Presented here are 2 T cell receptor beta chains from one specimen sequenced in a study of T cell repertoires in cytomegalovirus infection (dated by TCRdb to about 2019). Sequenced using an Illumina HiSeq 1500. TCRdb took the public reads, trimmed them with fastp at Q25, ran MiXCR for clone calling and kept in-frame beta chains. Rows are unified per CDR3 protein, each entry keeping the most common DNA and genes. This sample comprises under 850,000 distinct CDR3 sequences, roughly a third of them detected only once. The ten biggest clones cover about 2.8% of the sample. Sequenced: PBMCs. These receptors came from a human donor in good health (CMV status not recorded). Some clones in this sample may be carry-over from other donors' samples.

In this sample, this clonotype turned up a few times. The chain couples TRBV6-6 to TRBJ2-1, with TRBD2 matching 9 bases. The CDR3 consists of 15 residues. Germline V gene data show CDR1 as MNHNY and CDR2 as SVGAGI (reference sequence). V lost 5 bases and J lost 6; bases outside the gene matches: 8. CDR3 sequence (DNA): TGTGCCAGCAGTCCCGGGACTAGCTCCCTCAATGAGCAGTTCTTC. Translated, it gives CASSPGTSSLNEQFF.

A few counts support this clonotype. The CDR3 region has the DNA TGCGCCAGCAGCTTTATTAGCGGGGGGGCCGCCGAGCAGTACTTC. Residues: CASSFISGGAAEQYF. The V call is TRBV5-1, the J call TRBJ2-7; 11 bases map to TRBD2. The CDR3 totals 15 residues. Germline CDR1 SGHRS, CDR2 YFSETQ. Unmatched junction bases numbered 7, after V lost 2 bases and J lost 6 bases.